Listed below are T cell receptor beta chains from one sample, sequenced in a study of T cells after yellow fever vaccination. MiXCR was run by TCRdb on the 5' RACE reads, yielding one entry per CDR3 protein. The data contain a few hundred thousand distinct CDR3 sequences, about 19% of them singletons. The sample was PBMCs, taken 15 days after the yellow fever booster vaccination. These TCRs come from a young man who received the YFV17D yellow fever vaccine. CDR3s include the opening cysteine and the closing phenylalanine or tryptophan. The D gene is left open where the match is weak. Only part of the rows carry a size: once, few, many, or a class if the clone is expanded.

clone size | D gene | J gene | V gene | CDR3 protein | CDR3 DNA
. | . | TRBJ2-1 | TRBV10-1 | CASSSFGTTNGEQFF | TGCGCCAGCAGTTCTTTCGGGACAACAAATGGCGAGCAGTTCTTC
. | TRBD2 | TRBJ2-2 | TRBV20-1 | CSARGLAGMGNTGELFF | TGCAGTGCTAGAGGGTTAGCGGGGATGGGTAACACCGGGGAGCTGTTTTTT
. | TRBD2 | TRBJ2-7 | TRBV4-2 | CASSPMGTSDEQYF | TGTGCCAGCAGCCCCATGGGGACTAGCGACGAGCAGTACTTC
. | . | TRBJ2-1 | TRBV11-2 | CASSLGGWRGNEQFF | TGTGCCAGCAGCTTAGGTGGGTGGCGCGGCAATGAGCAGTTCTTC
. | . | TRBJ1-1 | TRBV21-1 | CASSKTEKANTEAFF | TGTGCCAGCAGCAAAACGGAGAAGGCGAACACTGAAGCTTTCTTT
few | TRBD2 | TRBJ2-7 | TRBV29-1 | CSVTSGGTYEQYF | TGCAGCGTAACTAGCGGGGGAACCTACGAGCAGTACTTC
few | TRBD2 | TRBJ2-1 | TRBV7-9 | CASSTGLAQRKNEQFF | TGTGCCAGCAGCACCGGACTAGCTCAACGTAAAAATGAGCAGTTCTTC
. | TRBD1 | TRBJ2-1 | TRBV7-9 | CASTLGQQLTFYNEQFF | TGTGCCAGCACCCTGGGACAGCAACTAACCTTCTACAATGAGCAGTTCTTC
few | TRBD2 | TRBJ2-1 | TRBV20-1 | CSARTSGRAEQFF | TGCAGTGCTAGAACTAGCGGGAGGGCTGAGCAGTTCTTC
. | . | TRBJ2-1 | TRBV18 | CASSPGGTANNEQFF | TGTGCCAGCTCACCCGGCGGGACTGCCAACAATGAGCAGTTCTTC
. | TRBD2 | TRBJ2-2 | TRBV12-3/TRBV12-4 | CASRKPGLVTSGELFF | TGTGCCAGCAGGAAACCGGGACTAGTCACCTCCGGGGAGCTGTTTTTT
. | TRBD1 | TRBJ2-2 | TRBV20-1 | CSASNTDRGRTGELFF | TGCAGTGCTAGCAATACTGACAGGGGGCGAACCGGGGAGCTGTTTTTT
. | . | TRBJ2-1 | TRBV18 | CASSPPSSYNEQFF | TGTGCCAGCTCACCACCGAGCTCCTACAATGAGCAGTTCTTC
few | . | TRBJ2-2 | TRBV5-1 | CASSRLASNTGELFF | TGCGCCAGCAGCCGTCTAGCGAGTAACACCGGGGAGCTGTTTTTT
. | TRBD2 | TRBJ2-1 | TRBV7-2 | CASSSPGLGGNEQFF | TGTGCCAGCAGCTCCCCGGGACTAGGGGGCAATGAGCAGTTCTTC
few | TRBD1 | TRBJ2-1 | TRBV6-2/TRBV6-3 | CATTRTGGWNEQFF | TGTGCCACCACTAGGACAGGGGGATGGAATGAGCAGTTCTTC
. | TRBD1 | TRBJ2-7 | TRBV7-8 | CASSSRGQSSYEQYF | TGTGCCAGCAGCTCTCGGGGACAGAGCTCCTACGAGCAGTACTTC
few | . | TRBJ2-4 | TRBV20-1 | CSGAGGAKNIQYF | TGCAGTGGGGCGGGTGGAGCCAAAAACATTCAGTACTTC
. | . | TRBJ2-3 | TRBV5-1 | CASSFEQDTQYF | TGCGCCAGCAGCTTCGAGCAAGATACGCAGTATTTT
. | TRBD1 | TRBJ2-7 | TRBV7-2 | CASLPDRGYEQYF | TGTGCAAGCCTCCCGGACAGGGGCTACGAGCAGTACTTC
. | . | TRBJ2-7 | TRBV29-1 | CSVEGVREYEQYF | TGCAGCGTTGAAGGTGTCAGAGAATACGAGCAGTACTTC
few | TRBD2 | TRBJ2-7 | TRBV5-1 | CASSREGNYEQYF | TGCGCCAGCAGCCGGGAGGGAAACTACGAGCAGTACTTC
many | . | TRBJ2-3 | TRBV7-9 | CASSGRDHTDTQYF | TGTGCCAGCAGCGGCCGGGACCACACAGATACGCAGTATTTT
few | . | TRBJ2-2 | TRBV12-3/TRBV12-4 | CASRAGPFTVGGELFF | TGTGCCAGCAGGGCGGGTCCTTTCACAGTTGGCGGGGAGCTGTTTTTT
. | TRBD2 | TRBJ2-1 | TRBV24-1 | CATRSASGSINEQFF | TGTGCCACCCGATCCGCTAGCGGGAGTATCAATGAGCAGTTCTTC
. | TRBD2 | TRBJ2-1 | TRBV7-6 | CASSQAQSRLAENEQFF | TGTGCCAGCAGCCAGGCCCAGTCCCGACTAGCCGAAAATGAGCAGTTCTTC
few | TRBD2 | TRBJ2-2 | TRBV12-3/TRBV12-4 | CASRPSGRGRPGELFF | TGTGCCAGCAGACCTAGCGGGAGGGGGCGGCCCGGGGAGCTGTTTTTT
. | . | TRBJ2-1 | TRBV24-1 | CATSGAGSREQFF | TGTGCCACCAGTGGGGCGGGAAGTCGTGAGCAGTTCTTC
. | . | TRBJ2-5 | TRBV7-2 | CASSRNPKQETQYF | TGTGCCAGCAGCAGGAACCCAAAACAAGAGACCCAGTACTTC
. | . | TRBJ2-1 | TRBV7-9 | CASSLDGTDYNEQFF | TGTGCCAGCAGCTTAGACGGGACTGACTACAATGAGCAGTTCTTC
many | TRBD1 | TRBJ2-3 | TRBV7-6 | CASSSQGQGRDTQYF | TGTGCCAGCAGCTCACAGGGACAGGGGCGAGATACGCAGTATTTT
few | TRBD1 | TRBJ1-4 | TRBV11-2 | CASSLSGQGGEKLFF | TGTGCCAGCAGCTTATCGGGACAGGGTGGTGAAAAACTGTTTTTT
few | . | TRBJ2-7 | TRBV20-1 | CSACSDSPYEQYF | TGCAGTGCTTGCTCTGACAGCCCCTACGAGCAGTACTTC
few | TRBD2 | TRBJ2-1 | TRBV29-1 | CSVTSGSNNEQFF | TGCAGCGTGACTAGCGGATCCAACAATGAGCAGTTCTTC
. | . | TRBJ2-5 | TRBV6-1 | CASSRPSGQETQYF | TGTGCCAGCAGTAGACCCTCCGGCCAAGAGACCCAGTACTTC
. | . | TRBJ1-3 | TRBV20-1 | CSARPRGRDTIYF | TGCAGTGCTAGGCCCCGGGGGCGGGACACCATATATTTT
. | . | TRBJ2-6 | TRBV29-1 | CSVLSPSGANVLTF | TGCAGCGTACTCAGCCCCTCTGGGGCCAACGTCCTGACTTTC
. | . | TRBJ2-3 | TRBV12-3/TRBV12-4 | CASSFGGHTDTQYF | TGTGCCAGCAGTTTTGGAGGCCACACAGATACGCAGTATTTT
. | . | TRBJ2-5 | TRBV7-9 | CASSLYGLEYF | TGTGCCAGCAGCCTCTATGGACTGGAGTACTTC
few | TRBD2 | TRBJ2-4 | TRBV7-2 | CASSLASPAGRVNIQYF | TGTGCCAGCAGCTTAGCCTCCCCAGCTGGGAGGGTCAACATTCAGTACTTC
few | TRBD2 | TRBJ2-5 | TRBV5-6 | CASSSKAGGPKETQYF | TGTGCCAGCAGCTCCAAAGCGGGAGGCCCAAAAGAGACCCAGTACTTC